These 27 T cell receptor beta chains were sequenced from one sample in a study of blood T cells in healthy people across ages. A second PCR of roughly 6 to 12 cycles used a sample-barcoded 5' primer and a J-beta primer mix. TCRdb reanalysed the 5' RACE reads using MiXCR and keeps one entry per CDR3 protein. The sample holds roughly 700,000 distinct CDR3 sequences, more than 40% seen once. Sequencing input: blood. The receptors come from a woman aged 55-70 years in good health.

The sample holds many counts of this clonotype. The chain couples TRBV4-3 to TRBJ2-5; D gene ambiguous. The CDR3 totals 13 residues. The V end was cut by 4 bases, the J end by 5 bases, with 11 bases between. From germline, CDR1 is LGHNA and CDR2 YSLEER. As DNA, the CDR3 is TGCGCCAGCAGCCCTCAGACCGGGGAGACCCAGTACTTC. Translation gives CASSPQTGETQYF.

The chain couples TRBV11-2 to TRBJ2-7, with D possibly being TRBD1 (6 bases). CDR3 length equals 15 residues. The germline V and J ends were trimmed by 5 bases and 0 bases, with 14 bases remaining between them. Per germline, CDR1 SGHAT and CDR2 FQNNGV. CDR3 sequence reads: CASSRDDRSSYEQYF. Written as DNA, the CDR3 is TGTGCCAGCAGCCGAGACGACAGGAGCTCCTACGAGCAGTACTTC.

V gene TRBV7-2 combines with J gene TRBJ2-3; D possibly corresponds to TRBD2 (6 bases). The CDR3 is 13 amino acids. Germline V gene data show CDR1 as SGHTA and CDR2 as FQGNSA. V was shortened by 5 bases and J by 7 bases, with 13 bases between the two germline ends. The CDR3 loop reads CASSASVKNTQYF. CDR3 nucleotide sequence: TGTGCCAGCAGCGCTAGCGTTAAGAATACGCAGTATTTT.

The V and J genes are TRBV5-1 and TRBJ1-2, with 8 bases fitting TRBD1. Per the germline V gene, CDR1 is SGHRS and CDR2 is YFSETQ. The CDR3 extends over 15 amino acids. Unmatched junction bases numbered 8, after V lost 4 bases and J lost 3 bases. CDR3 loop: CASSPQGAKDYGYTF. The CDR3 DNA sequence: TGCGCCAGCAGCCCTCAGGGGGCAAAAGACTATGGCTACACCTTC.

This clonotype was seen a handful of times. The rearrangement joins TRBV5-1 to TRBJ2-5; 7 bases match TRBD1. This CDR3 comprises 16 residues. V lost 5 bases to trimming and J lost 0 bases; unmatched junction nucleotides: 10. In germline, CDR1 is SGHRS, CDR2 YFSETQ. CDR3 nucleotides: TGCGCCAGCAGGACCCGGGACAGCCATTACCAAGAGACCCAGTACTTC. Protein: CASRTRDSHYQETQYF.

This clonotype occurred a few times. A much larger clone lies one base from this, so it may be a read error. CDR3 DNA sequence: TGTGCCAGCACCAAGCAGGGGTCAAAGGATGGCTACACCTTC. Translating gives CASTKQGSKDGYTF. This sequence joins TRBV7-2 and TRBJ1-2, with D perhaps matching TRBD1 (6 bases). Germline loops: CDR1 SGHTA, CDR2 FQGNSA. The CDR3 contains 14 residues. V was shortened by 7 bases and J by 6 bases, with 18 bases between the two germline ends.

To note about this clonotype: Being one base from a much bigger clone, this may be a read error. The chain has TRBV11-2 and TRBJ2-7; D is ambiguous. The germline V gene encodes CDR1 SGHAT and CDR2 FQNNGV. The CDR3 consists of 14 residues. V was clipped by 8 bases and J by 3 bases, with 17 bases between them. The DNA for the CDR3 is TGTGCCAGCCGCGCGTCCAGTAGTCACTACGAGCAGTACTTC. The encoded protein is CASRASSSHYEQYF.

The chain joins TRBV7-2 to TRBJ2-7, with TRBD1 matching over 10 bases. V was pared by 2 bases and J by 6 bases, with 10 bases of the junction left unmatched. Germline V CDR1 and CDR2: SGHTA, FQGNSA. This CDR3 comprises 16 residues. The CDR3 nucleotides read TGTGCCAGCAGCTTACGGTTCGGGACAGGGGTTTGCGAGCAGTACTTC. Its translation is CASSLRFGTGVCEQYF.

The chain links TRBV29-1 to TRBJ2-7; D uncertain. This CDR3 has 13 residues. Trimming took off 1 base at V and 5 bases at J, with 12 bases between the two ends. In germline, CDR1 is SQVTM, CDR2 ANQGSEA. The CDR3 sequence: CSVEVPSSDEQYF. The CDR3 region has the DNA TGCAGCGTTGAAGTACCGAGTTCCGACGAGCAGTACTTC.

The rearrangement links TRBV12-3 or TRBV12-4 to TRBJ2-5, with 7 nucleotides matching TRBD1. The DNA end is a closer match to TRBJ2-7, so the J assignment may be wrong. The CDR3 consists of 13 residues. The CDR3 sequence is CASRDRVSVEQYF. CDR3 DNA: TGTGCCAGCAGAGACAGGGTAAGCGTCGAGCAGTACTTC.

This clonotype was counted only a few times. The chain couples TRBV7-9 to TRBJ1-6, with D tentatively TRBD1 (6 bases). From germline, CDR1 is SEHNR and CDR2 FQNEAQ (reference sequence). The CDR3 extends over 16 amino acids. V lost 0 bases and J 9 bases, leaving 15 bases between the germline ends. The CDR3 DNA reads TGTGCCAGCAGCTTAGCGGGGGGCAGGGGAGTTTCACCCCTCCACTTT. Encoded protein: CASSLAGGRGVSPLHF. The full variable domain, completed using reference TRBV7-9 and TRBJ1-6, is DTGVSQNPRHKITKRGQNVTFRCDPISEHNRLYWYRQTLGQGPEFLTYFQNEAQLEKSRLLSDRFSAERPKGSFSTLEIQRTEQGDSAMYLCASSLAGGRGVSPLHFGNGTRLTVT.

Regarding this clonotype: This may come from a read error, since a much larger clone is one base off. The chain joins TRBV6-6 to TRBJ2-1; TRBD1 aligns across 9 bases. The J call could be wrong; TRBJ2-7 is a better fit for the DNA end. Germline assignment: CDR1 MNHNY and CDR2 SVGAGI (reference sequence). The CDR3 contains 17 residues. The CDR3 is CASRPGQGALSYNEQYF. In DNA form, the CDR3 reads TGTGCCAGCAGACCGGGACAGGGCGCCCTCTCCTACAATGAGCAGTACTTC.

The V call is TRBV5-1, the J call TRBJ1-4, with D unclear. Per germline, CDR1 SGHRS and CDR2 YFSETQ. V shed 0 bases and J shed 4 bases, with 7 bases lying between them. The CDR3 runs to 14 residues. CDR3 residues: CASSLVPDNEKLFF. The CDR3 coding sequence is TGCGCCAGCAGCTTGGTACCAGATAATGAAAAACTGTTTTTT.

The CDR3 here is CASSLPGWTYEQYF. The CDR3, as DNA: TGCGCCAGCAGCTTGCCAGGGTGGACCTACGAGCAGTACTTC. This chain uses TRBV5-1 with TRBJ2-7; tentative D call: TRBD1 (5 bases). V was shortened by 1 base and J by 2 bases, with 10 bases between the two germline ends. Germline CDR1 and CDR2: SGHRS and YFSETQ. The CDR3 spans 14 residues.

This chain uses TRBV28 with TRBJ2-1, with 14 bases fitting TRBD2. The closer fit of TRBJ2-7 to the DNA end suggests the J call may be wrong. The CDR3 runs 21 residues. Germline V gives CDR1 MDHEN, CDR2 SYDVKM. The CDR3 DNA sequence: TGTGCCAGCACCCCTAGCTTAGCCATCGGGACTAGCGGGAGTCATTACAATGAGCAGTACTTC. It translates to CASTPSLAIGTSGSHYNEQYF.

The V and J genes are TRBV20-1 and TRBJ2-3; maybe TRBD1 (5 bases). V was cut by 7 bases and J by 0 bases, with 17 bases left in between. CDR3 size: 15 residues. The V gene's germline CDR1 is DFQATT and CDR2 SNEGSKA (reference sequence). The CDR3 protein is CSGTSREESTDTQYF. CDR3 nucleotide sequence: TGCAGTGGTACCTCCAGGGAAGAGAGCACAGATACGCAGTATTTT.

This clonotype is a singleton in its sample. The rearrangement joins TRBV12-3 or TRBV12-4 to TRBJ1-5; D ambiguous. Between the trimmed V and J ends, which lost 8 bases and 5 bases, there was a span of 10 bases. There are 12 residues in the CDR3. CDR3 DNA sequence: TGTGCCAGCGGCCCACAAGATCAGCCCCAGCATTTT. Translation gives CASGPQDQPQHF.

CDR3 region: CSVDGAAGATDTQYF. CDR3 in DNA: TGCAGCGTTGATGGGGCCGCAGGGGCCACAGATACGCAGTATTTT. The V gene is TRBV29-1, the J gene TRBJ2-3; D is perhaps TRBD1 (6 bases). CDR3 length equals 15 residues. Germline V gene sequence: CDR1 SQVTM, CDR2 ANQGSEA. V lost 3 bases, J lost 2 bases, and 15 bases lay in between.

This clonotype appeared a few times. This rearrangement joins TRBV7-8 to TRBJ2-7; D is unresolved. Trimming shortened V by 4 bases and J by 2 bases, and 12 bases separated the two germline ends. The CDR3 extends over 14 amino acids. From germline, CDR1 is SGHVS and CDR2 FQNEAQ. The CDR3 nucleotides read TGTGCCAGCAGCTCAGACCACGGCCCCTACGAGCAGTACTTC. Amino acids: CASSSDHGPYEQYF. Combining the CDR3 with reference TRBV7-8 and TRBJ2-7 gives the whole variable domain GAGVSQSPRYKVAKRGQDVALRCDPISGHVSLFWYQQALGQGPEFLTYFQNEAQLDKSGLPSDRFFAERPEGSVSTLKIQRTQQEDSAVYLCASSSDHGPYEQYFGPGTRLTVT.

This clonotype occurred a few times. Germline and junction disagree at one end, which may indicate a read error. V and J are TRBV12-3 or TRBV12-4 and TRBJ2-3; perhaps TRBD2 as D (6 bases). There are 20 residues in the CDR3. The CDR3 DNA sequence: TGTGCCAGCAGCTTAGAAGGGCCCGGCCGTGCGGCGGGATACACAGATACGCAGTATTTT. Encoded protein: CASSLEGPGRAAGYTDTQYF.

The rearrangement joins TRBV6-5 to TRBJ1-2; 8 bases align to TRBD1. This CDR3 contains 16 residues. CDR1 is MNHEY and CDR2 is SVGAGI in the germline V gene. V trimming: 6 bases; J trimming: 4 bases; junction bases outside the gene matches: 13. The DNA for the CDR3 is TGTGCCAGCAGCCCTCGACAGGGGACGGGAGGCTATGGCTACACCTTC. It translates to CASSPRQGTGGYGYTF.

V and J are TRBV28 and TRBJ2-3, with 7 bases identical to TRBD2. Trimming removed 4 bases from V and 4 bases from J; junction bases left unmatched: 11. CDR1 and CDR2 (germline): MDHEN, SYDVKM. The CDR3 totals 16 residues. The CDR3 sequence: CASSSLSAGDPDTQYF. The CDR3 DNA reads as TGTGCCAGCAGTTCACTTTCGGCGGGAGATCCAGATACGCAGTATTTT.

This clonotype was picked up a small number of times. The V call is TRBV12-3 or TRBV12-4, the J call TRBJ1-2, with a tentative D call TRBD1 (5 bases). This CDR3 has 14 residues. V lost 5 bases to trimming and J lost 2 bases, with 12 bases between them. Here the CDR3 reads CASSRDSLNYGYTF. For the CDR3, the DNA is TGTGCCAGCAGTCGGGACTCCCTAAACTATGGCTACACCTTC.

This chain links TRBV24-1 with TRBJ2-7; 12 bases align to TRBD2. V gave up 2 bases and J gave up 6 bases; unmatched junction bases: 10. The CDR3 covers 17 residues. Germline V gene data show CDR1 as KGHDR and CDR2 as SFDVKD. CDR3 residues: CATSDSTTSGRLSEQYF. The CDR3 DNA reads TGTGCCACCAGTGATTCGACCACTAGCGGGAGGTTAAGCGAGCAGTACTTC.

This clonotype appeared once. The V gene is TRBV6-2 or TRBV6-3, the J gene TRBJ2-1; 10 positions agree with TRBD2. V was pared by 2 bases and J by 6 bases, with 7 bases of the junction left unmatched. The CDR3 covers 16 residues. CDR1 and CDR2 (germline): MNHEY, SVGEGT. The CDR3 region has the DNA TGTGCCAGCAGTTACATTCTAGCGGGAGAGGGCAATGAGCAGTTCTTC. It yields the protein CASSYILAGEGNEQFF.

The V and J genes are TRBV7-9 and TRBJ2-5; 9 bases are shared with TRBD2. From germline, CDR1 is SEHNR and CDR2 FQNEAQ (reference sequence). The CDR3 runs 15 residues. The J segment lost 4 bases and the V segment lost 5 bases, leaving 8 bases of the junction unmatched. This CDR3 reads CASSPVSGSGETQYF. CDR3 nucleotides: TGTGCCAGCAGCCCGGTTAGCGGGAGTGGAGAGACCCAGTACTTC.

This clonotype is a singleton in its sample. V is TRBV4-1 and J is TRBJ1-4, with 10 bases fitting TRBD1. The germline gives CDR1 MGHRA, CDR2 YSYEKL. The J segment lost 3 bases and the V segment lost 4 bases, leaving 8 bases of the junction unmatched. The CDR3 has 17 residues. CDR3 region: CASSRVPGQGPNEKLFF. CDR3 DNA sequence: TGCGCCAGCAGCCGCGTCCCGGGACAGGGGCCTAATGAAAAACTGTTTTTT.